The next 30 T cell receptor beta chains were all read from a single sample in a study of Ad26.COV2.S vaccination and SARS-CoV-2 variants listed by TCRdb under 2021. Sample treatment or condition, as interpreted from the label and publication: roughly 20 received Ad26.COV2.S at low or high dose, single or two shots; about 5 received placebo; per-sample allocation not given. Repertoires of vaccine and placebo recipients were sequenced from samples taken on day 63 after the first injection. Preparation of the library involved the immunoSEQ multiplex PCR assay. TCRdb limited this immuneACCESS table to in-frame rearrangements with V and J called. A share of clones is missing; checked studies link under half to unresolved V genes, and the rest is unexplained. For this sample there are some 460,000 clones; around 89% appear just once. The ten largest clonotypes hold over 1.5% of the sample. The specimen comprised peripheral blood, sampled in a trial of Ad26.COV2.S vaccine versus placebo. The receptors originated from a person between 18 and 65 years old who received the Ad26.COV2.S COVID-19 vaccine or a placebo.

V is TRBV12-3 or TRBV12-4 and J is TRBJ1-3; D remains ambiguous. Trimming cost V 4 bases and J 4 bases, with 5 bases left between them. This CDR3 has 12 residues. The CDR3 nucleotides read TGTGCCAGCAGTTCACAGGGAAACACCATATATTTT. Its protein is CASSSQGNTIYF.

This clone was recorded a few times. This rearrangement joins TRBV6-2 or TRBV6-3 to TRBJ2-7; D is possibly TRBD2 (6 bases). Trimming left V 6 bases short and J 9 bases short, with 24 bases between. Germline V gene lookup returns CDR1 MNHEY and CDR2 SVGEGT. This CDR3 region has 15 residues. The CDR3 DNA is TGTGCCAGCAGCCTCGGGAGCGGGCCCCTGCGTGCGCAGTACTTC. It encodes CASSLGSGPLRAQYF.

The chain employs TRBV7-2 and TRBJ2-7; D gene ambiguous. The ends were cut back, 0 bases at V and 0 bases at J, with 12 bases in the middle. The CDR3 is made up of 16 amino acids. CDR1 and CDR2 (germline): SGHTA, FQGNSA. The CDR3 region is CASSLALTVPSYEQYF. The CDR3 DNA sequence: TGTGCCAGCAGCTTAGCGCTAACAGTGCCCTCCTACGAGCAGTACTTC.

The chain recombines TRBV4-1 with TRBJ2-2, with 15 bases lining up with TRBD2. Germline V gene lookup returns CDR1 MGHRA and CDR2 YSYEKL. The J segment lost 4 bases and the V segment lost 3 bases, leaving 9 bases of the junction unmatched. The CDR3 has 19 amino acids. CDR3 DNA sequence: TGCGCCAGCAGCCAGCCAGGGACTAGCGGGAGGTCGGGCACCGGGGAGCTGTTTTTT. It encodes CASSQPGTSGRSGTGELFF.

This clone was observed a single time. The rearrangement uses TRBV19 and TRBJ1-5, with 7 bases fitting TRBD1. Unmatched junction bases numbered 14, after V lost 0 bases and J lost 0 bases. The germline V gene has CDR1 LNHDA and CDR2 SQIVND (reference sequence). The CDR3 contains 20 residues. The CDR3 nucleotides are TGTGCCAGTAGTATAGATCCCCGTTGGTGGACAGGTGATAGCAATCAGCCCCAGCATTTT. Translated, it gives CASSIDPRWWTGDSNQPQHF.

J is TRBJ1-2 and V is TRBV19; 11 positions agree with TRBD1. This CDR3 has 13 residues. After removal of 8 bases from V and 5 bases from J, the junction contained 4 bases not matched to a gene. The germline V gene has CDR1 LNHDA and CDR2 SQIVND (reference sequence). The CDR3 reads CASWTGGAYGYTF. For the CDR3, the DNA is TGTGCCAGTTGGACAGGGGGCGCTTATGGCTACACCTTC.

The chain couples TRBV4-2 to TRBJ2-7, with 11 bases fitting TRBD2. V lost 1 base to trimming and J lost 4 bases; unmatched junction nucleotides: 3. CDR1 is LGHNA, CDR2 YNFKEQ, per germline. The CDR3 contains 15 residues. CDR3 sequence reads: CASSQGLAGGYEQYF. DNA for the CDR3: TGTGCCAGCAGCCAAGGTCTAGCGGGAGGTTACGAGCAGTACTTC.

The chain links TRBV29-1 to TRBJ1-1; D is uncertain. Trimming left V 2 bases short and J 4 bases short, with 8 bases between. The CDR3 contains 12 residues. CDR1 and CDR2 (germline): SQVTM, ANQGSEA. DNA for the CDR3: TGCAGCGTTGAACACCACGGCACTGAAGCTTTCTTT. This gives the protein CSVEHHGTEAFF.

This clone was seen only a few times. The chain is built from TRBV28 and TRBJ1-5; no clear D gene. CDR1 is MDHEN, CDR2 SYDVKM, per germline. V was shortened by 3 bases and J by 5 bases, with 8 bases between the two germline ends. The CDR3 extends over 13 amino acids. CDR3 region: CASSLKRDQPQHF. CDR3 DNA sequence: TGTGCCAGCAGTTTGAAAAGGGATCAGCCCCAGCATTTT.

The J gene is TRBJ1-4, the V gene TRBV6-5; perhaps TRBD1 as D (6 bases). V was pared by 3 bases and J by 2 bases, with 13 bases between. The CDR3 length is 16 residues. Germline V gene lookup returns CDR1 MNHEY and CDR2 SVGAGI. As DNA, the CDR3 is TGTGCCAGCAGTTATGGGGGGGCCGGGACTAATGAAAAACTGTTTTTT. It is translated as CASSYGGAGTNEKLFF.

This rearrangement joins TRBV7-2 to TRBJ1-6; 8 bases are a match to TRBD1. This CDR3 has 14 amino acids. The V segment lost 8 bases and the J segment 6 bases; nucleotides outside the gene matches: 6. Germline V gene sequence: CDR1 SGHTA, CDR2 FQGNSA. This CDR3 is CASQRTGLNSPLHF. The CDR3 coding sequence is TGTGCCAGCCAGCGGACAGGGCTTAATTCACCCCTCCACTTT.

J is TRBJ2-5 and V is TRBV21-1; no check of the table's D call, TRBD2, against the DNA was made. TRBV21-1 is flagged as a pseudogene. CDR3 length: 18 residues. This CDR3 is CASSKDRGGLPFQETQYF. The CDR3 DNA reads TGTGCCAGCAGCAAAGATCGGGGGGGGCTCCCATTCCAAGAGACCCAGTACTTC.

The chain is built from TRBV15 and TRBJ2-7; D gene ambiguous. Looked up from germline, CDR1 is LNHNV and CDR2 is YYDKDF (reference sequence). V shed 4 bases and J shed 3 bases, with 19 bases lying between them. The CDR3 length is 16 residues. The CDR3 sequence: CATSMPVRNGHYEQYF. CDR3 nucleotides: TGTGCCACCAGCATGCCCGTTCGTAACGGGCACTACGAGCAGTACTTC. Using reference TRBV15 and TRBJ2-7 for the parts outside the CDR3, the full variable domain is DAMVIQNPRYQVTQFGKPVTLSCSQTLNHNVMYWYQQKSSQAPKLLFHYYDKDFNNEADTPDNFQSRRPNTSFCFLDIRSPGLGDTAMYLCATSMPVRNGHYEQYFGPGTRLTVT.

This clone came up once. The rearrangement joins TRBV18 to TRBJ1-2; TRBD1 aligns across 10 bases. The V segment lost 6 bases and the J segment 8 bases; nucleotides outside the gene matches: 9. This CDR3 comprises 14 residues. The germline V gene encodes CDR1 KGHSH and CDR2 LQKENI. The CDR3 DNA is TGTGCCAGCTCGTACGACGGGACAGGGGTCGGCTACACCTTC. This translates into CASSYDGTGVGYTF.

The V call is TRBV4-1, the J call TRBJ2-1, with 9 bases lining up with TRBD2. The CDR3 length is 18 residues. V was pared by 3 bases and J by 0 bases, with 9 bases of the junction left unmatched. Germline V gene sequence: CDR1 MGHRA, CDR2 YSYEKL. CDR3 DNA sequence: TGCGCCAGCAGCCAGTCGGGACTAGCTGTAAGCTCCTACAATGAGCAGTTCTTC. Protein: CASSQSGLAVSSYNEQFF.

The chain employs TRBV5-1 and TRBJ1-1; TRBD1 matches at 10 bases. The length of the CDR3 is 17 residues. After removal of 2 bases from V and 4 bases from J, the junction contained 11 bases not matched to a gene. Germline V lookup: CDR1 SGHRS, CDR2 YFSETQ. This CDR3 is CASSFSGDRGMGTEAFF. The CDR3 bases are TGCGCCAGCAGCTTCTCGGGGGACAGGGGAATGGGCACTGAAGCTTTCTTT.

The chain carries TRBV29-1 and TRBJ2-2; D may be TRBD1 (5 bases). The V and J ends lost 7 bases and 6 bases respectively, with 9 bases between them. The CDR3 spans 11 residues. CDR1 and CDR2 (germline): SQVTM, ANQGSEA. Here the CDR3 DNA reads TGCAGCGGTCAGGGCGCCGGGGAGCTGTTTTTT. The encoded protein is CSGQGAGELFF.

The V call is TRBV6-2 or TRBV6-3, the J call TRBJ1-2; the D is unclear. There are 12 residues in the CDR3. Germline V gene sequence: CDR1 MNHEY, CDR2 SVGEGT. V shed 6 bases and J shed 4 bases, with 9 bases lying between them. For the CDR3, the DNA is TGTGCCAGCAGCCCCACAGTCTATGGCTACACCTTC. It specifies CASSPTVYGYTF.

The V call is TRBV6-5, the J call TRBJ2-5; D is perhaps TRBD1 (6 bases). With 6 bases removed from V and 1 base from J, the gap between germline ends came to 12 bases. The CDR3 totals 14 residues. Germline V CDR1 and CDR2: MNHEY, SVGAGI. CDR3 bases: TGTGCCAGCAGGAGGACAGTCTCCCAAGAGACCCAGTACTTC. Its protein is CASRRTVSQETQYF.

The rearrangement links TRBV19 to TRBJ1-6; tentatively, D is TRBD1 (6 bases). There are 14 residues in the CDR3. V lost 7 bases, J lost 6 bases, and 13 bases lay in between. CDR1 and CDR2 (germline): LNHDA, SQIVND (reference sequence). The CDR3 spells CASNLRGGNSPLHF. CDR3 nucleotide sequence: TGTGCCAGTAATCTCAGGGGCGGTAATTCACCCCTCCACTTT.

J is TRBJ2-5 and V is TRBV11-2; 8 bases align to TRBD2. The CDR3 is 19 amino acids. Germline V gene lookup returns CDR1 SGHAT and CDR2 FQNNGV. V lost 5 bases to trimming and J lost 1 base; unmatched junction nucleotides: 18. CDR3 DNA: TGTGCCAGCAGCCCCGAGATAGCCATAGCGGGGAGACGCCAAGAGACCCAGTACTTC. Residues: CASSPEIAIAGRRQETQYF.

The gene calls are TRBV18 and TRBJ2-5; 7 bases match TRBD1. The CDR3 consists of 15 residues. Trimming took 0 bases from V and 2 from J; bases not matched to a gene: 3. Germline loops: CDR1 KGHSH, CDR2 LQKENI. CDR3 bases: TGTGCCAGCTCACCACCGGGACAGTATCAAGAGACCCAGTACTTC. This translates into CASSPPGQYQETQYF.

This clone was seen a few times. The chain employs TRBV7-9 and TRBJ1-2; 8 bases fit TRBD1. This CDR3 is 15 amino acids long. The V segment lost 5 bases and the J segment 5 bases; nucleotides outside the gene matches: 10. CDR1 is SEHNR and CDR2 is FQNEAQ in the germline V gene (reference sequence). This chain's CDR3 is CASSTADRVEYGYTF. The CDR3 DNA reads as TGTGCCAGCAGCACCGCGGACAGGGTAGAGTATGGCTACACCTTC.

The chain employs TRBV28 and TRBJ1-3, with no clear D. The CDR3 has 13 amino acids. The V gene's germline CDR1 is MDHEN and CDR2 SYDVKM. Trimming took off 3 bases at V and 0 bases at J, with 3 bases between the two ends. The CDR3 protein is CASSFYSGNTIYF. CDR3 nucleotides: TGTGCCAGCAGTTTCTACTCTGGAAACACCATATATTTT.

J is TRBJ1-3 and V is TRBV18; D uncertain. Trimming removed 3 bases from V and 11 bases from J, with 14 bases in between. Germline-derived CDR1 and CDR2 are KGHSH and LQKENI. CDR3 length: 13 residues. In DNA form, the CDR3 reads TGTGCCAGCTCACCCTCGGAAGAGGTCCCCATATATTTT. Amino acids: CASSPSEEVPIYF.

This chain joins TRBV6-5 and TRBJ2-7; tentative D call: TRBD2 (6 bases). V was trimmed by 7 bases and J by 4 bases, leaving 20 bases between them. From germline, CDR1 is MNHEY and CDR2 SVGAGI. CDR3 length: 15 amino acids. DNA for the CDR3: TGTGCCAGCATGAATCGGGGGACGAAAAGTTACGAGCAGTACTTC. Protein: CASMNRGTKSYEQYF.

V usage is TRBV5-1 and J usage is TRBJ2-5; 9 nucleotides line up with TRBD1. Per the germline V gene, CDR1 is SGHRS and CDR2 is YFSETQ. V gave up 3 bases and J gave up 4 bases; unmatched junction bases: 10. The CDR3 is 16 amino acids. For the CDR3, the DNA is TGCGCCAGCAGCTCCCCGGGACAGGGAGGTTTAGAGACCCAGTACTTC. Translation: CASSSPGQGGLETQYF.

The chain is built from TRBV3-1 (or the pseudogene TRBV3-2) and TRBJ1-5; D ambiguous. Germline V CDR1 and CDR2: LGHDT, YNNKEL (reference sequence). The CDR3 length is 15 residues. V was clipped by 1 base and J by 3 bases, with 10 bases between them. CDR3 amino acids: CASSQVTSYNQPQHF. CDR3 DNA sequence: TGTGCCAGCAGCCAAGTGACAAGTTACAATCAGCCCCAGCATTTT.

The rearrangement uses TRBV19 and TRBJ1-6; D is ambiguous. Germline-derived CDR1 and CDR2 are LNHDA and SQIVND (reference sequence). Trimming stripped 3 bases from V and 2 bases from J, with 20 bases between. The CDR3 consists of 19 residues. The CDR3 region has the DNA TGTGCCAGTAGTATCGCCTTTCTGGCCGCCTGGCCCTATAATTCACCCCTCCACTTT. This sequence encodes CASSIAFLAAWPYNSPLHF.

The CDR3 region is CASSLSPGSTDTQYF. The CDR3 DNA follows: TGTGCCAGCAGCTTGTCTCCGGGCAGCACAGATACGCAGTATTTT. V usage is TRBV7-6 and J usage is TRBJ2-3; D is uncertain. The germline V gene has CDR1 SGHVS and CDR2 FNYEAQ. This CDR3 is 15 amino acids long. The V end was cut by 3 bases, the J end by 0 bases, with 10 bases between.